This T cell receptor (beta chain) was profiled in a study of blood T cell repertoires in COVID-19. Assay: immunoSEQ multiplex PCR; the TCRdb copy retains only in-frame clones and omits some. The sample holds approximately 170,000 clones; approximately 81% are singletons and the top ten take more than 14%. Per germline, CDR1 MNHEY and CDR2 SVGAGI. This CDR3 region has 15 residues. The V and J ends lost 6 bases and 8 bases, in that order; junction bases with no gene match: 12. V usage is TRBV6-5 and J usage is TRBJ1-2; 10 nucleotides line up with TRBD1. Material for sequencing was peripheral blood. This receptor was taken from a woman between 70 and 85 years old with COVID-19, enrolled during active disease. CDR3 sequence: CASSSSRQGAEGYTF. The CDR3 nucleotides are TGTGCCAGCAGCTCCTCCCGACAGGGGGCAGAAGGCTACACCTTC.